This T cell receptor (beta chain) originates from a study of shared clonotypes between healthy human individuals. Study in general: Contributing individuals were a couple of females and a few males aged 18 to 49. General study points: The sharing of about 5% of naive CD4 clonotypes was seen across a handful of donors.

Trimming shortened V by 0 bases and J by 8 bases, and 10 bases separated the two germline ends. Per germline, CDR1 MNHEY and CDR2 SMNVEV (reference sequence). This CDR3 contains 13 residues. This clone was observed a handful of times. Its target is unknown. Sequencing was performed with immunoSEQ multiplex PCR; in TCRdb, only in-frame clones are kept and a portion is missing. The sample contains some 980,000 clones, roughly 72% of which appear only once. The chain is built from TRBV27 and TRBJ1-1, with unresolved D. The sample comprised memory CD4+ T cells sorted from blood. Subset of the sample: CD45RA-negative fraction. The clonotype was recovered from a man between 18 and 29 years old in good health. The CDR3 loop is CASSLSPLTEAFF. The CDR3 DNA reads TGTGCCAGCAGTTTATCCCCCCTGACAGAAGCTTTCTTT.